This TCR beta chain was recorded in a study of blood T cell repertoires in COVID-19. Across the whole study: Donors in the United States, Italy and Spain gave samples during acute or convalescent COVID-19. Sources were T cells, B-cell-depleted T cells, or PBMCs; the material itself was cDNA or gDNA.

As originally analysed: The authors estimated nucleated cell counts from reference gene primer amplification. Profiling relied on immunoSEQ multiplex PCR, and the TCRdb table lists in-frame clones only, not all of them. That table gives V, J and clone size, and the DNA gave D and trimming. This sample carries 57,000 or so clones, 70% to 90% of them seen once, and the ten largest clones take around 13%. The CDR3 is 16 amino acids. Trimming cost V 0 bases and J 2 bases, with 8 bases left between them. Germline loops: CDR1 MGHRA, CDR2 YSYEKL. The clonotype originates from a human donor in a cohort sampled during active COVID-19. The chain links TRBV4-1 to TRBJ2-6, with a weak D call TRBD1 (6 bases). The specimen sequenced was peripheral blood. In nucleotides, the CDR3 is TGCGCCAGCAGCCAAGATTGGGGGCCTGGGGCCAACGTCCTGACTTTC. It codes for CASSQDWGPGANVLTF.